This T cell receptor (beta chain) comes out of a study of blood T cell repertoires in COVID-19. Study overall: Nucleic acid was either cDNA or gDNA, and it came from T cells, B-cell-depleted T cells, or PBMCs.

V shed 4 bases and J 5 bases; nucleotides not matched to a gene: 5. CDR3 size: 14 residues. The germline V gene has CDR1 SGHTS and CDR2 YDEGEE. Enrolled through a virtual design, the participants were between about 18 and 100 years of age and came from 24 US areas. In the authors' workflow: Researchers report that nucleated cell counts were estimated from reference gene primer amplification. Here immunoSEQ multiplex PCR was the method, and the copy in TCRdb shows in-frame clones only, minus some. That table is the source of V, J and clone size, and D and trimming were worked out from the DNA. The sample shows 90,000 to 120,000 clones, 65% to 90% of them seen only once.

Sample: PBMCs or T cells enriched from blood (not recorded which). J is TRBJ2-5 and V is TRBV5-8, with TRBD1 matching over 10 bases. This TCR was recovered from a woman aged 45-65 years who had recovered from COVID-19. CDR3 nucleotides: TGTGCCAGCAGCCAGGGGACAGGGGCCGAGACCCAGTACTTC. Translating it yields CASSQGTGAETQYF.